This T cell receptor (beta chain) was recorded in a study of human T cells and chemical hapten exposure. About the research overall: Recorded diagnoses among the mostly female patients were alopecia areata, totalis or universalis. General study findings and limits: Positive correlation was observed between PT1 expanded TCR counts and patch test score. With DPC sensitization, TCRs exceeding 1 in 1000 frequency showed no change.

This clonotype was counted at least ten times. Its antigen is not identified. One junction end does not reproduce the germline sequence, and a read error may be involved. Documented time point: patch test 1, 2 weeks after DPC sensitization. The treatment denotes: therapeutic diphenylcyclopropenone sensitization with weekly scalp DPC. Unique molecular identifiers were attached to individual cDNA molecules within the library. Each CDR3 protein is one row after TCRdb ran MiXCR on the RACE reads. The sample carries around 380,000 distinct CDR3 sequences, 4.8% recorded once. Germline assignment: CDR1 DFQATT and CDR2 SNEGSKA (reference sequence). CDR3 length: 14 residues.

The sequence was collected from a woman between 50 and 59 years old with alopecia areata. Some clones in this sample may be carry-over from other donors' samples. The sequencing here drew on whole blood, taken in connection with sensitization to the hapten diphenylcyclopropenone (DPC). The rearrangement joins TRBV20-1 to TRBJ1-5, with TRBD1 as a possible D gene (6 bases). CDR3: CSARGGSSNQPQHF. DNA for the CDR3: TGCAGTGCAAGAGGGGGGTCAAGCAATCAGCCCCAGCATTTT.